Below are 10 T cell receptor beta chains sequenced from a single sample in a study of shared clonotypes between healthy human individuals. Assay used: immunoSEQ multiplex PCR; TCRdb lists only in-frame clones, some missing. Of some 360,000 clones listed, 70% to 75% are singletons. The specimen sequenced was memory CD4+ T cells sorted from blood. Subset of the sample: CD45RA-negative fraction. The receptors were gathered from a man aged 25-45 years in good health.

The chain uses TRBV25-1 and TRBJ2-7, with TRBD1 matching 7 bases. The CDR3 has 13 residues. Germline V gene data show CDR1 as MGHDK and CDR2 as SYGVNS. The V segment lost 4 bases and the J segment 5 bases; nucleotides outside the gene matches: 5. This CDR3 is CASSVTGSHEQYF. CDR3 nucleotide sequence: TGTGCCAGCAGTGTGACAGGGAGCCACGAGCAGTACTTC.

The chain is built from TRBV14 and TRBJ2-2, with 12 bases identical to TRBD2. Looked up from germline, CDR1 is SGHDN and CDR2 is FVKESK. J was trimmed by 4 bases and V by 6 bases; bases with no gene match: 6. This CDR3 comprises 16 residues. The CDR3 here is CASSRTSGIGTGELFF. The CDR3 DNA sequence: TGTGCCAGCAGTCGGACTAGCGGGATTGGCACCGGGGAGCTGTTTTTT.

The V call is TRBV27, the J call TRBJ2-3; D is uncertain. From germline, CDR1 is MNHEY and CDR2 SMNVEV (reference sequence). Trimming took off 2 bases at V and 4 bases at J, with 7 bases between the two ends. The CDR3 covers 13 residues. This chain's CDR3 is CASSLQFPDTQYF. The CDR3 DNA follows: TGTGCCAGCAGTTTACAGTTTCCAGATACGCAGTATTTT.

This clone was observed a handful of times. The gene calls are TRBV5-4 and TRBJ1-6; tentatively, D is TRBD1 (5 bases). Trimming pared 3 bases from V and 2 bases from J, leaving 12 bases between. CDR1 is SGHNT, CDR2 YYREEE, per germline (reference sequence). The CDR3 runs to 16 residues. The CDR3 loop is CASSWGGKAYNSPLHF. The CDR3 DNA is TGTGCCAGCAGCTGGGGGGGGAAAGCCTATAATTCACCCCTCCACTTT.

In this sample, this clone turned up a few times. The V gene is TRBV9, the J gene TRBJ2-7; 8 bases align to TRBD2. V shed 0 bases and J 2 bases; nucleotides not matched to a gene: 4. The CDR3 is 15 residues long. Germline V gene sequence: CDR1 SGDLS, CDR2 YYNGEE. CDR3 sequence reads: CASSVEPGRAYEQYF. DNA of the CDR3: TGTGCCAGCAGCGTAGAACCCGGGAGGGCCTACGAGCAGTACTTC.

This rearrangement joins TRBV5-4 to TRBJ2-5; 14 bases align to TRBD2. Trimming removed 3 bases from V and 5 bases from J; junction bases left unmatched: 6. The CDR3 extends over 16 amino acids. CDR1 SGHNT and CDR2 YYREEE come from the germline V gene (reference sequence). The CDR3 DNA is TGTGCCAGCAGCTCCCGACTAGCGGGAGGGAGTGAGACCCAGTACTTC. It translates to CASSSRLAGGSETQYF. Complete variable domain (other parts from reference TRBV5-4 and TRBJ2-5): ETGVTQSPTHLIKTRGQQVTLRCSSQSGHNTVSWYQQALGQGPQFIFQYYREEENGRGNFPPRFSGLQFPNYSSELNVNALELDDSALYLCASSSRLAGGSETQYFGPGTRLLVL.

The DNA for the CDR3 is TGTGCCAGCTCACCACGGATGACTAGCGGGAGTTACAATGAGCAGTTCTTC. Translation gives CASSPRMTSGSYNEQFF. The chain combines TRBV18 with TRBJ2-1; 12 bases agree with TRBD2. With 1 base clipped from V and 4 bases from J, the junction kept 5 bases outside the gene matches. The CDR3 runs to 17 residues. Germline values: CDR1 KGHSH, CDR2 LQKENI.

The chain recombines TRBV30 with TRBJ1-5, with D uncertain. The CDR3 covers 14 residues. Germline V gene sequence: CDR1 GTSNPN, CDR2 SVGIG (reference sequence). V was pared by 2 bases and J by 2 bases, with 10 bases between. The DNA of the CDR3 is TGTGCCTGGAGTCTATTATTAGGCAATCAGCCCCAGCATTTT. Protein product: CAWSLLLGNQPQHF.

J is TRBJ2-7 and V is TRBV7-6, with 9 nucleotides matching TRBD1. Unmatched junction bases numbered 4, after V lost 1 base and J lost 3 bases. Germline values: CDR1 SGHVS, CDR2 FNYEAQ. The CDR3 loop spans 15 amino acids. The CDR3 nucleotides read TGTGCCAGCAGCTTAGGGACAGGGGCCAACTACGAGCAGTACTTC. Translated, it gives CASSLGTGANYEQYF. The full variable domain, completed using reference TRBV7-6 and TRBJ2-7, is GAGVSQSPRYKVTKRGQDVALRCDPISGHVSLYWYRQALGQGPEFLTYFNYEAQQDKSGLPNDRFSAERPEGSISTLTIQRTEQRDSAMYRCASSLGTGANYEQYFGPGTRLTVT.

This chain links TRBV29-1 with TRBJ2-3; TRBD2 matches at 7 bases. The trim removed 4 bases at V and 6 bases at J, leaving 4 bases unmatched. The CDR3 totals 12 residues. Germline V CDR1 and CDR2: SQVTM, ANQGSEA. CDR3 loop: CSVGTRSDTQYF. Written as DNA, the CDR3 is TGCAGCGTTGGGACTAGATCTGATACGCAGTATTTT.